This TCR beta chain was recovered during a study of siplizumab effects on memory and regulatory T cells. The CDR3 is 14 amino acids. The junction had 6 bases not matched to a gene; V was cut back by 5 bases and J by 6 bases. Germline V gene data show CDR1 as MNHEY and CDR2 as SVGAGI. Every sample had 80,000 to 100,000 of its TCR templates assayed. Using immunoSEQ multiplex PCR, the repertoire was profiled, and TCRdb retains in-frame clones only, with some absent. The sample has about 120,000 clones; 90% to 95% are singletons. This clone appeared a single time. The V call is TRBV6-5, the J call TRBJ2-3; 9 bases match TRBD1. Sequenced: non-Treg CD4+ T cells sorted from blood. This clonotype was sampled from a human donor in good health. CDR3 residues: CASSGQGFPDTQYF. The CDR3 DNA reads TGTGCCAGCAGTGGACAGGGGTTTCCCGATACGCAGTATTTT.